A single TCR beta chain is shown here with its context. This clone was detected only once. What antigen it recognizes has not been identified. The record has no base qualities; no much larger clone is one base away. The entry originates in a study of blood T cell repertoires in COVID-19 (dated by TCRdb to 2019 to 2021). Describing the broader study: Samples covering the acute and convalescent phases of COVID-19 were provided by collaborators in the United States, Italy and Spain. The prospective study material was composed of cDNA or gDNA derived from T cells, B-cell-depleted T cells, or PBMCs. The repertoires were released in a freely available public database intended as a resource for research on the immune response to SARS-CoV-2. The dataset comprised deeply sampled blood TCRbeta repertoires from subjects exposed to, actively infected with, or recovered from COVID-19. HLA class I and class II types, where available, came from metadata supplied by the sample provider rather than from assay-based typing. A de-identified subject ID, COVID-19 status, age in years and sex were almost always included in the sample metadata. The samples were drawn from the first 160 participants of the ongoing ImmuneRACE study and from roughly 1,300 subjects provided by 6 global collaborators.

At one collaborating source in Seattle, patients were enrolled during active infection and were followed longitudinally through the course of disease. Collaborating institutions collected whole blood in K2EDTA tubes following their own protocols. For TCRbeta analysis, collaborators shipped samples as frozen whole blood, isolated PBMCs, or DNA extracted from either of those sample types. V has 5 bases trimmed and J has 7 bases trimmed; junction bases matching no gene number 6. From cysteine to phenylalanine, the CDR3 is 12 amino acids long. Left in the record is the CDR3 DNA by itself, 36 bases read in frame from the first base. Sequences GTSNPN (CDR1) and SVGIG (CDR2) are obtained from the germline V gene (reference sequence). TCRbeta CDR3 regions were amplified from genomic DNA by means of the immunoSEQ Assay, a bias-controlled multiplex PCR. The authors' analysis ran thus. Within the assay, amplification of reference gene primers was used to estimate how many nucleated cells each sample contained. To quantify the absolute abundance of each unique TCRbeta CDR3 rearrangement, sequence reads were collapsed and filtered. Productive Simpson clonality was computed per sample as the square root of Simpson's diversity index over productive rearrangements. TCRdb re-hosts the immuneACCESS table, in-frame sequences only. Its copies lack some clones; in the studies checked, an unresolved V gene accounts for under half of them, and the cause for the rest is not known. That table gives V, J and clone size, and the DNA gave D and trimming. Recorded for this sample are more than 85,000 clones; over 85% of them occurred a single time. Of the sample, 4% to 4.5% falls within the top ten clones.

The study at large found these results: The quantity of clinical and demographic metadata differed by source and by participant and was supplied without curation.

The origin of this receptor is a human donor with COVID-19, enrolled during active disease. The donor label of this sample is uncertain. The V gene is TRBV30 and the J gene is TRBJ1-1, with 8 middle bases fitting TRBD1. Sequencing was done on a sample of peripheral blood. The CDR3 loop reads CAWARQGFEAFF. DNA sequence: TGTGCCTGGGCCAGACAGGGGTTTGAAGCTTTCTTT.